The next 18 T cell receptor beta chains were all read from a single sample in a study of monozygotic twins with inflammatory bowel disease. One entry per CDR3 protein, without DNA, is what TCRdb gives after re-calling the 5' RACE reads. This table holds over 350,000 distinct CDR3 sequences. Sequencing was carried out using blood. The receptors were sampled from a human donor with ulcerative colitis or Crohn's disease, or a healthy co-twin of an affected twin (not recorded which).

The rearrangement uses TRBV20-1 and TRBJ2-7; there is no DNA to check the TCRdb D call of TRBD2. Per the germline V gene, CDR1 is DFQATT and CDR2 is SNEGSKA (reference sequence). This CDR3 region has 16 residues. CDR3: CSASSASGGIFYEQYF.

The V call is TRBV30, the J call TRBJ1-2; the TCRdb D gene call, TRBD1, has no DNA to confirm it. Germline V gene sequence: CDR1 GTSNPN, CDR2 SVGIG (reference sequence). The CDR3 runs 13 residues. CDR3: CAWSLTQGNGYTF.

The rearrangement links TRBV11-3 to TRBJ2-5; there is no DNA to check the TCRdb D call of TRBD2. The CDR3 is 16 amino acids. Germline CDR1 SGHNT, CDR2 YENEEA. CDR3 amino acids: CASSLPSGGLQETQYF.

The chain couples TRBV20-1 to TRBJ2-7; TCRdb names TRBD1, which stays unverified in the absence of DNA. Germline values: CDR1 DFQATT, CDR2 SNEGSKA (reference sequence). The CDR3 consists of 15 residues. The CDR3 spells CSARSAGASSYEQYF.

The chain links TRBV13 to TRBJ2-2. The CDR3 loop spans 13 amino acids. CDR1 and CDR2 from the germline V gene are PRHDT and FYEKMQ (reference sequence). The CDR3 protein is CASNRANTGELFF. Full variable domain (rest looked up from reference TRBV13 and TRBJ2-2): AAGVIQSPRHLIKEKRETATLKCYPIPRHDTVYWYQQGPGQDPQFLISFYEKMQSDKGSIPDRFSAQQFSDYHSELNMSSLELGDSALYFCASNRANTGELFFGEGSRLTVL.

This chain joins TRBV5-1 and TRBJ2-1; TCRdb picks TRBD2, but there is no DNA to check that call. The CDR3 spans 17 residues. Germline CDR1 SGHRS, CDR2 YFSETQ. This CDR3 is CASSLAGAGALYNEQFF.

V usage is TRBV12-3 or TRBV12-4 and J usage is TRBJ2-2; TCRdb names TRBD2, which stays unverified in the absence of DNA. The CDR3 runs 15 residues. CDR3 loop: CASSLRTPNTGELFF.

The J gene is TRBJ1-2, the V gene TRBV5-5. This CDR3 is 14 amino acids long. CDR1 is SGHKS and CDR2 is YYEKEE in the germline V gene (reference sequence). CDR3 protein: CASSFIGLNYGYTF.

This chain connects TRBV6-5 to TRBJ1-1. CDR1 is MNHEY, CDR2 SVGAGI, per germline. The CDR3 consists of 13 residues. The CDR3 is CASGYEGSTEAFF.

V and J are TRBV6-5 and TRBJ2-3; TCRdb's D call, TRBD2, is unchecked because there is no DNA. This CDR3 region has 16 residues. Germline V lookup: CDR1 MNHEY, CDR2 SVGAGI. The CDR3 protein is CASSYQSGGAADTQYF.

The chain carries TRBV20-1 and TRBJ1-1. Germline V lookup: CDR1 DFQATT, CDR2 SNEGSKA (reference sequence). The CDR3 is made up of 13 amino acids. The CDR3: CSAQPEMNTEAFF.

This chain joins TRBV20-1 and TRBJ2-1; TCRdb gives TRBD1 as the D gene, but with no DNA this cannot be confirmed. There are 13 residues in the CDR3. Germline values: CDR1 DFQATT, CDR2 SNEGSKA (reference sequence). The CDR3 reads CSAEDAQGTEQFF.

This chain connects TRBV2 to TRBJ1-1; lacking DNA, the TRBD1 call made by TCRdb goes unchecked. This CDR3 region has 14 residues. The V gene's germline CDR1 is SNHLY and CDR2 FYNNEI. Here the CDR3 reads CATTSGGRVTEAFF.

CDR3 region: CASSYFQGRNTEAFF. The chain carries TRBV6-5 and TRBJ1-1; as DNA is missing, the TRBD1 call by TCRdb cannot be tested. Germline-derived CDR1 and CDR2 are MNHEY and SVGAGI. CDR3 length equals 15 residues.

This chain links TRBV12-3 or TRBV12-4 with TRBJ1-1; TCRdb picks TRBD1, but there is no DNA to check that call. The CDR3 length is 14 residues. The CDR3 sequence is CASSFGGGNTEAFF.

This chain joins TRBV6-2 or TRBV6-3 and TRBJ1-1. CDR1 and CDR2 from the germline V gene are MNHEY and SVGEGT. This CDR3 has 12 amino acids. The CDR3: CASSYPNTEAFF.

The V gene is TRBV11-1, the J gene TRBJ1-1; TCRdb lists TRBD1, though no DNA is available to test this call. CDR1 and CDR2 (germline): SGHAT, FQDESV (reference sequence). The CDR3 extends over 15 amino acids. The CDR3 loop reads CASSPTGARNTEAFF.

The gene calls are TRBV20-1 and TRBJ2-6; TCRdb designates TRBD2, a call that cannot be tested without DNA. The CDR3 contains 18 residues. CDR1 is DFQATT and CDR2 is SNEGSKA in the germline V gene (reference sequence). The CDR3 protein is CSARVTPRSGAGANVLTF.